The 21 T cell receptor beta chains below were found in one sample sequenced in a study of early T cells in non-severe SARS-CoV-2 infection. One entry per CDR3 protein, called by TCRdb with MiXCR from the 5' RACE reads. The table records fewer than 30,000 distinct CDR3 sequences, less than 6.5% of them present only once. Material: whole blood. The receptors here all came from an adult who was a healthcare worker with PCR-confirmed SARS-CoV-2 infection or an uninfected control (not recorded which).

The CDR3 DNA is TGCGCCAGCAGCCCAAGCCCGGTCATGAACACTGAAGCTTTCTTT. Protein product: CASSPSPVMNTEAFF. This chain connects TRBV4-3 to TRBJ1-1; D gene unclear. Germline V gene lookup returns CDR1 LGHNA and CDR2 YSLEER. The V end lost 4 bases, the J end lost 0 bases, and 12 bases lay between the germline ends. There are 15 residues in the CDR3.

This clonotype was found many times. The V and J genes are TRBV3-1 and TRBJ1-1; D unclear. The germline gives CDR1 LGHDT, CDR2 YNNKEL (reference sequence). Trimming stripped 4 bases from V and 6 bases from J, with 12 bases between. The CDR3 is 13 amino acids. The CDR3 loop reads CASSPDSRAEAFF. CDR3 sequence (DNA): TGTGCCAGCAGCCCGGACTCCCGCGCTGAAGCTTTCTTT. The variable domain in full, completed from reference TRBV3-1 and TRBJ1-1, reads DTAVSQTPKYLVTQMGNDKSIKCEQNLGHDTMYWYKQDSKKFLKIMFSYNNKELIINETVPNRFSPKSPDKAHLNLHINSLELGDSAVYFCASSPDSRAEAFFGQGTRLTVV.

The chain is built from TRBV4-1 and TRBJ2-2; TRBD2 agrees at 7 bases. The trim removed 3 bases at V and 5 bases at J, leaving 6 bases unmatched. This CDR3 region has 15 residues. Germline V gene data show CDR1 as MGHRA and CDR2 as YSYEKL. The DNA for the CDR3 is TGCGCCAGCAGCCATCCAGGGAGGGGAACCGGGGAGCTGTTTTTT. The encoded protein is CASSHPGRGTGELFF.

This clonotype occurred many times. The chain has TRBV20-1 and TRBJ2-7; possibly TRBD1 for D (6 bases). Germline CDR1 is DFQATT and CDR2 is SNEGSKA (reference sequence). The CDR3 is 15 amino acids. Trimming cost V 0 bases and J 1 base, with 13 bases left between them. The CDR3 coding sequence is TGCAGTGCTAGAGAGTTCCCGGACAGTTCCTACGAGCAGTACTTC. Its translation is CSAREFPDSSYEQYF.

This clonotype was seen many times. The rearrangement joins TRBV5-6 to TRBJ2-6; 10 nucleotides match TRBD1. Trimming cost V 2 bases and J 0 bases; bases outside gene matches: 5. This CDR3 spans 18 amino acids. The germline CDR1 and CDR2 sequences are SGHDT and YYEEEE. CDR3 amino acids: CASSFSGQGFSGANVLTF. The CDR3 coding sequence is TGTGCCAGCAGCTTTTCGGGACAGGGGTTCTCTGGGGCCAACGTCCTGACTTTC.

This chain connects TRBV3-1 to TRBJ1-1, with a possible D match to TRBD1 (5 bases). Germline V gives CDR1 LGHDT, CDR2 YNNKEL (reference sequence). The CDR3 is 18 amino acids. Trimming took off 0 bases at V and 0 bases at J, with 17 bases between the two ends. CDR3: CASSQDLVLEGMNTEAFF. The DNA of the CDR3 is TGTGCCAGCAGCCAAGATTTGGTCTTGGAGGGGATGAACACTGAAGCTTTCTTT.

This clonotype has at least ten counts. The chain couples TRBV12-5 to TRBJ2-7, with unresolved D. The V end lost 4 bases, the J end lost 0 bases, and 10 bases lay between the germline ends. The CDR3 is made up of 14 amino acids. Germline lookup yields CDR1 LGHNT and CDR2 FRNRAP. In nucleotides, the CDR3 is TGTGCTAGTGGTTCAGACTGGAGCTCCTACGAGCAGTACTTC. This gives the protein CASGSDWSSYEQYF.

This clonotype was seen at least ten times. The J gene is TRBJ2-7, the V gene TRBV4-1; TRBD2 matches 9 bases. The germline gives CDR1 MGHRA, CDR2 YSYEKL. Losses at the gene ends were 3 bases for V and 5 bases for J; bases not matched to a gene: 17. The CDR3 has 18 amino acids. The CDR3 DNA reads as TGCGCCAGCAGCCAGCCCCCGGGGGCGGGGGGGCCAAGTCACGAGCAGTACTTC. Translation gives CASSQPPGAGGPSHEQYF.

Ten or more counts support this clonotype. The V call is TRBV2, the J call TRBJ2-3; 10 bases are a match to TRBD2. The CDR3 consists of 16 residues. The germline V gene has CDR1 SNHLY and CDR2 FYNNEI. Trimming took 5 bases from V and 0 from J; bases not matched to a gene: 5. This CDR3 reads CASSPGLAASTDTQYF. CDR3 coding DNA: TGTGCCAGCAGTCCAGGACTAGCGGCGAGCACAGATACGCAGTATTTT.

The gene calls are TRBV30 and TRBJ2-7; tentatively, D is TRBD2 (7 bases). CDR1 and CDR2 (germline): GTSNPN, SVGIG (reference sequence). V lost 5 bases, J lost 6 bases, and 17 bases lay in between. The CDR3 runs 13 residues. CDR3 sequence: CAWEVREGGEQYF. Here the CDR3 DNA reads TGTGCCTGGGAAGTTAGGGAGGGGGGCGAGCAGTACTTC. The full variable domain, in which reference TRBV30 and TRBJ2-7 provide the parts outside the CDR3, is SQTIHQWPATLVQPVGSPLSLECTVEGTSNPNLYWYRQAAGRGLQLLFYSVGIGQISSEVPQNLSASRPQDRQFILSSKKLLLSDSGFYLCAWEVREGGEQYFGPGTRLTVT.

Ten or more counts support this clonotype. The chain is built from TRBV27 and TRBJ1-6; the D gene is possibly TRBD1 (6 bases). V lost 6 bases to trimming and J lost 9 bases, with 15 bases between them. The CDR3 consists of 14 residues. Germline values: CDR1 MNHEY, CDR2 SMNVEV (reference sequence). CDR3 DNA sequence: TGTGCCAGCAGGTGGGGGGCCCTTGGTTCACCCCTCCACTTT. This codes for CASRWGALGSPLHF.

This clonotype was seen ten or more times. The genes are TRBV27 and TRBJ2-7; no firm D call. The CDR3 contains 15 residues. The ends were cut back, 1 base at V and 0 bases at J, with 10 bases in the middle. The germline V gene encodes CDR1 MNHEY and CDR2 SMNVEV (reference sequence). CDR3 bases: TGTGCCAGCAGTTTATTGCCGGCACTCTCCTACGAGCAGTACTTC. Translated: CASSLLPALSYEQYF.

This clonotype occurred many times. The chain links TRBV7-9 to TRBJ2-7; 9 nucleotides agree with TRBD1. The CDR3 sequence is 14 residues long. Per germline, CDR1 SEHNR and CDR2 FQNEAQ (reference sequence). The V and J ends lost 3 bases and 7 bases, in that order; junction bases with no gene match: 7. CDR3 sequence reads: CASSLGQGTVEQYF. The DNA for the CDR3 is TGTGCCAGCAGCTTGGGACAGGGAACCGTGGAGCAGTACTTC.

This clonotype appeared many times. The chain has TRBV6-5 and TRBJ2-3; 11 positions agree with TRBD2. The CDR3 is 16 residues long. Unmatched junction bases numbered 4, after V lost 0 bases and J lost 5 bases. CDR1 MNHEY and CDR2 SVGAGI come from the germline V gene. For the CDR3, the DNA is TGTGCCAGCAGTTACTCTAGCGGGGGGGAGTTAGATACGCAGTATTTT. Its translation: CASSYSSGGELDTQYF.

This clonotype has ten or more counts. The CDR3 DNA is TGTGCCAGCAGCCGCGCAGGGATGGGCGAGCAGTACTTC. As protein: CASSRAGMGEQYF. V is TRBV11-3 and J is TRBJ2-7; possibly TRBD1 for D (5 bases). Germline CDR1 is SGHNT and CDR2 is YENEEA. V lost 5 bases to trimming and J lost 6 bases, with 14 bases between them. The CDR3 is 13 residues long.

As for this clonotype: This may come from a read error, since a much larger clone is one base off. The rearrangement joins TRBV6-9 to TRBJ2-7; D possibly corresponds to TRBD1 (6 bases). Germline V gene data show CDR1 as MNHGY and CDR2 as SVAAGI. V lost 10 bases and J lost 2, with 15 bases in between. The CDR3 is 13 amino acids. CDR3 amino acids: CATGQYAPYEQYF. The CDR3 DNA follows: TGTGCCACTGGACAGTACGCCCCCTACGAGCAGTACTTC.

In its sample, this clonotype was seen a few times. V usage is TRBV7-9 and J usage is TRBJ1-2; D remains unclear. Trimming took off 1 base at V and 6 bases at J, with 18 bases between the two ends. The CDR3 is 16 residues long. Germline V gives CDR1 SEHNR, CDR2 FQNEAQ (reference sequence). The CDR3, as DNA: TGTGCCAGCAGCTTAGGGAGGAACACGTGGTTTGATGGCTACACCTTC. Residues: CASSLGRNTWFDGYTF.

This clonotype was counted many times. V usage is TRBV30 and J usage is TRBJ2-7; maybe TRBD1 (6 bases). Per the germline V gene, CDR1 is GTSNPN and CDR2 is SVGIG (reference sequence). V was cut by 0 bases and J by 3 bases, with 9 bases left in between. The length of the CDR3 is 13 residues. CDR3 sequence (DNA): TGTGCCTGGAGTGTCGAAGGGGGCTACGAGCAGTACTTC. Its protein product is CAWSVEGGYEQYF.

Many counts were recorded for this clonotype. The V gene is TRBV7-6, the J gene TRBJ2-1; D is perhaps TRBD2 (6 bases). Trimming removed 5 bases from V and 3 bases from J, with 14 bases in between. The CDR3 extends over 15 amino acids. In germline, CDR1 is SGHVS, CDR2 FNYEAQ. Here the CDR3 DNA reads TGTGCCAGCAGCCCTGGGGGGAACCGCTACAATGAGCAGTTCTTC. The encoded protein is CASSPGGNRYNEQFF.

This clonotype has ten or more counts. The genes are TRBV6-1 and TRBJ1-2; D remains ambiguous. Germline CDR1 MNHNS, CDR2 SASEGT. Trimming pared 0 bases from V and 5 bases from J, leaving 13 bases between. There are 15 residues in the CDR3. The CDR3 nucleotides read TGTGCCAGCAGTGAAGCCCAGTGGGTTCGGTATGGCTACACCTTC. Protein sequence: CASSEAQWVRYGYTF.

Many counts were recorded for this clonotype. The rearrangement joins TRBV7-6 to TRBJ1-1; D not resolved. CDR1 SGHVS and CDR2 FNYEAQ come from the germline V gene. CDR3 length: 16 residues. The V gene lost 1 base and the J gene lost 5 bases, with 17 bases spanning the gap. CDR3 in DNA: TGTGCCAGCAGCTTAGAGGTCGACACTTGGGAGACTGAAGCTTTCTTT. Translation: CASSLEVDTWETEAFF. The full variable domain, in which reference TRBV7-6 and TRBJ1-1 provide the parts outside the CDR3, is GAGVSQSPRYKVTKRGQDVALRCDPISGHVSLYWYRQALGQGPEFLTYFNYEAQQDKSGLPNDRFSAERPEGSISTLTIQRTEQRDSAMYRCASSLEVDTWETEAFFGQGTRLTVV.